These T cell receptor beta chains were read from a single sample in a study of OX40 agonist ivuxolimab in advanced cancers. Clones were read by immunoSEQ multiplex PCR, and TCRdb kept only the in-frame ones, dropping some. The sample holds about 19,000 clones, approximately 83% seen once. Sequences were derived from CD4+ or CD8+ T cells sorted from blood, sampled in a trial of the OX40 agonist ivuxolimab. These receptor sequences come from an adult with an advanced solid tumor such as melanoma, head and neck, liver or kidney cancer. CDR3s include the opening cysteine and the closing phenylalanine or tryptophan. D genes are given only for firm matches. Rows may omit the clone size; those that give it use once, few, many or a size class.

j_call,d_call,clone_size,cdr3_length,v_call,cdr3_nt,cdr3_aa
TRBJ2-5,NA,NA,11,TRBV5-1,TGCGCCAGCAGAGGTGGAGAGACCCAGTACTTC,CASRGGETQYF
TRBJ2-7,TRBD2,NA,13,TRBV5-8,TGTGCCAGCAGCCAGGGACTAGCCTACGAGCAGTACTTC,CASSQGLAYEQYF
TRBJ2-7,TRBD2,NA,14,TRBV25-1,TGTGCCAGCAGTGAATTCGGGGGGATTTACGAGCAGTACTTC,CASSEFGGIYEQYF
TRBJ2-2,NA,NA,16,TRBV23-1,TGCGCCAGCAGTCAATGGTCCACAACGAACACCGGGGAGCTGTTTTTT,CASSQWSTTNTGELFF
TRBJ2-7,NA,NA,14,TRBV5-1,TGCGCCAGCAGCTTGGCCGACAGGATCTACGAGCAGTACTTC,CASSLADRIYEQYF
TRBJ2-1,NA,few,16,TRBV28,TGTGCCAGCAGTTCGACAACCGGGAGAAAAGGCAATGAGCAGTTCTTC,CASSSTTGRKGNEQFF
TRBJ2-1,TRBD2,once,15,TRBV7-9,TGTGCCAGCAGCCTTAGCGGGAGCTCCTACAATGAGCAGTTCTTC,CASSLSGSSYNEQFF
TRBJ1-5,NA,NA,15,TRBV10-1,TGCGCCAGCAGTGATCGGGGGGCGAATAATCAGCCCCAGCATTTT,CASSDRGANNQPQHF
TRBJ2-7,NA,NA,12,TRBV28,TGTGCCAGCAGTTCCCCCGGATACGAGCAGTACTTC,CASSSPGYEQYF
TRBJ1-1,NA,NA,13,TRBV5-1,TGCGCCAGCAGCAAGGACAGTGCGACTGAAGCTTTCTTT,CASSKDSATEAFF
TRBJ2-7,TRBD1,NA,12,TRBV5-8,TGTGCCAGCAGCCTAACAGGGGACGAGCAGTACTTC,CASSLTGDEQYF
TRBJ2-2,NA,NA,16,TRBV9,TGTGCCAGCAGCCTGGCGGGTGTCGCGAACACCGGGGAGCTGTTTTTT,CASSLAGVANTGELFF
TRBJ2-1,TRBD1,NA,12,TRBV18,TGTGCCAGCTCACCACCGGGGACAGGGTACTTCTTC,CASSPPGTGYFF
TRBJ1-1,NA,NA,14,TRBV28,TGTGCCAGCAGTTTGGACGGAGGTGGCACTGAAGCTTTCTTT,CASSLDGGGTEAFF
TRBJ2-1,NA,NA,13,TRBV28,TGTGCCAGCAGTTTAAACCAGAGGAGGGAGCAGTTCTTC,CASSLNQRREQFF
TRBJ2-3,TRBD1,NA,16,TRBV7-9,TGTGCCAGCAGCTCATCCGGGACAGGCGTTACAGATACGCAGTATTTT,CASSSSGTGVTDTQYF
TRBJ2-1,NA,NA,12,TRBV11-3,TGTGCCAGCAGCCTGCTAGGGGATGAGCAGTTCTTC,CASSLLGDEQFF
TRBJ2-5,NA,NA,11,TRBV9,TGTGCCAGCAGCGTAGAGGAGACCCAGTACTTC,CASSVEETQYF
TRBJ2-3,NA,NA,14,TRBV19,TGTGCCAGTTCGTCGTCGGGCAGCACAGATACGCAGTATTTT,CASSSSGSTDTQYF
TRBJ2-5,NA,NA,15,TRBV28,TGTGCCAGCAGTTCAGAGGGGGCGGGAAGGGAGACCCAGTACTTC,CASSSEGAGRETQYF
TRBJ2-7,NA,NA,19,TRBV23-1,TGCGCCAGCAGTCAATCGATGGGGGTGGCGACAGCTAAAACCTACGAGCAGTACTTC,CASSQSMGVATAKTYEQYF
TRBJ1-6,NA,NA,14,TRBV5-1,TGCGCCAGCAGCCGAAATCAGGGGAATTCACCCCTCCACTTT,CASSRNQGNSPLHF
TRBJ2-1,NA,NA,13,TRBV9,TGTGCCAGCAGCGTAGACAGTTACAATGAGCAGTTCTTC,CASSVDSYNEQFF
TRBJ1-1,NA,NA,15,TRBV5-4,TGTGCCAGCAGCTTGGAGGTCCGGGAAAACACTGAAGCTTTCTTT,CASSLEVRENTEAFF
TRBJ1-5,NA,NA,16,TRBV7-8,TGTGCCAGCAGCTTAGTCAGGGAGAGTCGCAATCAGCCCCAGCATTTT,CASSLVRESRNQPQHF
TRBJ2-7,TRBD2,once,15,TRBV10-3,TGTGCCATCAGTTCTCGGGTAACTAGCGGCGGAGAGCAGTACTTC,CAISSRVTSGGEQYF
TRBJ1-5,TRBD1,once,15,TRBV28,TGTGCCAGCAGTATGAACAGGGGTGGCAATCAGCCCCAGCATTTT,CASSMNRGGNQPQHF
TRBJ2-2,TRBD2,NA,16,TRBV5-4,TGTGCCAGCAGAGGGACTAGCGGGAGCGGGACCGGGGAGCTGTTTTTT,CASRGTSGSGTGELFF
TRBJ1-2,NA,NA,14,TRBV7-3,TGTGCCAGCAGCCCGGACGGAGCTAACTATGGCTACACCTTC,CASSPDGANYGYTF
TRBJ2-3,TRBD1,NA,14,TRBV5-1,TGCGCCAGCAGCTTCGGACAGGGAACAGATACGCAGTATTTT,CASSFGQGTDTQYF
TRBJ2-6,NA,NA,18,TRBV4-2,TGTGCCAGCAGCCAGACGTTACGGGGTCGGCCTGGGGCCAACGTCCTGACTTTC,CASSQTLRGRPGANVLTF
TRBJ2-7,NA,NA,14,TRBV6-1,TGTGCCAGCAGTGAAGTGGGACCCCGAGGCGAGCAGTACTTC,CASSEVGPRGEQYF